One sample yielded the 21 T cell receptor beta chains listed below, sequenced in a study of beta chain features in type 1 diabetes. The authors reverse transcribed all of the isolated RNA, so sequencing captured expressed TCRB transcripts. Sequencing used immunoSEQ multiplex PCR; TCRdb keeps in-frame clones, though not all of them. The sample holds 390,000 or so clones, around 14% seen once. Sequenced: naive CD4+ T cells from blood. Receptors originate from a young man in good health.

The chain employs TRBV28 and TRBJ1-1; no reliable D call. The CDR3 consists of 14 residues. Trimming left V 6 bases short and J 0 bases short, with 11 bases between. In germline, CDR1 is MDHEN, CDR2 SYDVKM. In DNA, the CDR3 is TGTGCCAGCAGCCCCCTCCCGATGAACACTGAAGCTTTCTTT. It is translated as CASSPLPMNTEAFF.

This rearrangement joins TRBV5-4 to TRBJ1-2; perhaps TRBD1 as D (5 bases). The CDR3 is made up of 16 amino acids. V lost 3 bases to trimming and J lost 4 bases, with 19 bases between them. In germline, CDR1 is SGHNT, CDR2 YYREEE (reference sequence). Here the CDR3 reads CASSSGSWERGYGYTF. CDR3 nucleotides: TGTGCCAGCAGCTCGGGCTCCTGGGAGAGGGGCTATGGCTACACCTTC.

In its sample, this clone was seen a few times. The CDR3 is CASSLGGRRETQYF. In nucleotides, the CDR3 is TGTGCCAGCAGCTTAGGAGGGCGACGGGAGACCCAGTACTTC. The V and J genes are TRBV11-2 and TRBJ2-5, with D perhaps TRBD2 (5 bases). The CDR3 is 14 residues long. V lost 1 base to trimming and J lost 5 bases, with 11 bases between them. From germline, CDR1 is SGHAT and CDR2 FQNNGV.

This clone was seen only once. The V gene is TRBV7-8, the J gene TRBJ2-3; 7 bases agree with TRBD1. J lost 1 base, V lost 4 bases, and 11 bases had no gene match. Germline CDR1 SGHVS, CDR2 FQNEAQ. This CDR3 region has 17 residues. The CDR3 nucleotides are TGTGCCAGCAGCTCGAACAGGGGAAGGGTTGGCACAGATACGCAGTATTTT. Its protein is CASSSNRGRVGTDTQYF.

This clone has just a few counts. The rearrangement links TRBV14 to TRBJ1-1; a weak D match, TRBD1 (5 bases). V was shortened by 1 base and J by 1 base, with 16 bases between the two germline ends. Per germline, CDR1 SGHDN and CDR2 FVKESK. This CDR3 region has 17 residues. This CDR3 reads CASSQAYTGPTNTEAFF. CDR3 in DNA: TGTGCCAGCAGCCAAGCATATACGGGACCCACGAACACTGAAGCTTTCTTT.

This clone has a handful of counts. The V call is TRBV29-1, the J call TRBJ1-1; D gene ambiguous. The CDR3 covers 13 residues. In germline, CDR1 is SQVTM, CDR2 ANQGSEA. Trimming left V 6 bases short and J 2 bases short, with 13 bases between. In DNA, the CDR3 is TGCAGCGTCATGGTAGGGTTAAACACTGAAGCTTTCTTT. It specifies CSVMVGLNTEAFF.

The chain couples TRBV5-4 to TRBJ1-1; possibly TRBD1 for D (5 bases). Trimming shortened V by 4 bases and J by 3 bases, and 13 bases separated the two germline ends. Germline loops: CDR1 SGHNT, CDR2 YYREEE (reference sequence). There are 14 residues in the CDR3. CDR3 sequence reads: CASSRRDYDTEAFF. CDR3 nucleotides: TGTGCCAGCAGCCGCCGGGACTACGACACTGAAGCTTTCTTT.

This clone was observed a few times. This same CDR3 is encoded by further DNA sequences in the sample. The V call is TRBV5-1, the J call TRBJ2-1, with no clear D. The germline V gene encodes CDR1 SGHRS and CDR2 YFSETQ. The CDR3 loop spans 16 amino acids. Trimming shortened V by 0 bases and J by 0 bases, and 10 bases separated the two germline ends. In nucleotides, the CDR3 is TGCGCCAGCAGCTTGGTAGGCGCCAGCTCCTACAATGAGCAGTTCTTC. As protein: CASSLVGASSYNEQFF.

The chain recombines TRBV4-2 with TRBJ1-1; possible D gene TRBD1, 5 bases. V was clipped by 0 bases and J by 5 bases, with 10 bases between them. Germline-derived CDR1 and CDR2 are LGHNA and YNFKEQ. This CDR3 has 14 residues. CDR3 DNA sequence: TGTGCCAGCAGCCAAGAAAGATGGGGGACTGAAGCTTTCTTT. It codes for CASSQERWGTEAFF.

A few counts support this clone. This chain links TRBV29-1 with TRBJ1-1, with 10 bases lining up with TRBD1. V lost 5 bases to trimming and J lost 2 bases; unmatched junction nucleotides: 2. CDR1 and CDR2 (germline): SQVTM, ANQGSEA. This CDR3 is built from 13 residues. The CDR3 DNA is TGCAGCGTTCGGACAGGGGGTAACACTGAAGCTTTCTTT. It specifies CSVRTGGNTEAFF.

In DNA, the CDR3 is TGTGCCAGCAGCCCAAGGGGAGGCAGGGGCTACTACGAGCAGTACTTC. It codes for CASSPRGGRGYYEQYF. This chain links TRBV7-9 with TRBJ2-7, with D perhaps being TRBD1 or TRBD2 (6 bases each). The V gene's germline CDR1 is SEHNR and CDR2 FQNEAQ (reference sequence). V lost 5 bases to trimming and J lost 3 bases, with 20 bases between them. This CDR3 contains 16 residues. Combining the CDR3 with reference TRBV7-9 and TRBJ2-7 gives the whole variable domain DTGVSQNPRHKITKRGQNVTFRCDPISEHNRLYWYRQTLGQGPEFLTYFQNEAQLEKSRLLSDRFSAERPKGSFSTLEIQRTEQGDSAMYLCASSPRGGRGYYEQYFGPGTRLTVT.

This sequence joins TRBV4-1 and TRBJ2-4; possibly TRBD1 for D (5 bases). The germline CDR1 and CDR2 sequences are MGHRA and YSYEKL. This CDR3 comprises 15 residues. Trimming shortened V by 0 bases and J by 7 bases, and 13 bases separated the two germline ends. This CDR3 reads CASSQDPAGLNIQYF. DNA of the CDR3: TGCGCCAGCAGCCAAGATCCCGCAGGGTTGAACATTCAGTACTTC.

The gene calls are TRBV7-9 and TRBJ2-1, with D perhaps matching TRBD2 (7 bases). Germline values: CDR1 SEHNR, CDR2 FQNEAQ (reference sequence). Trimming stripped 4 bases from V and 2 bases from J, with 12 bases between. The CDR3 has 15 residues. The CDR3 reads CASSSRGDTYNEQFF. Here the CDR3 DNA reads TGTGCCAGCAGCTCTCGGGGGGACACCTACAATGAGCAGTTCTTC.

This clone has more than one count but fewer than ten. The chain combines TRBV7-2 with TRBJ2-7; 7 bases match TRBD2. This CDR3 comprises 14 residues. Germline-derived CDR1 and CDR2 are SGHTA and FQGNSA. The V gene end was trimmed by 5 bases and the J gene end by 4 bases; junction bases not matched to a gene: 8. CDR3 DNA sequence: TGTGCCAGCAGCGTAAGCGGGGTTAAGTACGAGCAGTACTTC. Translating it yields CASSVSGVKYEQYF.

Only one count was recorded for this clone. V and J are TRBV4-3 and TRBJ1-1; D is unresolved. Trimming cost V 3 bases and J 4 bases, with 9 bases left between them. The CDR3 loop spans 13 amino acids. Germline CDR1 is LGHNA and CDR2 is YSLEER. Here the CDR3 DNA reads TGCGCCAGCAGCCACCTTCGGGGCACTGAAGCTTTCTTT. This sequence encodes CASSHLRGTEAFF.

CDR3 bases: TGTGCCAGCAGTCCCCGTGGCGGCGGCCCAGCTTTCTTT. This sequence encodes CASSPRGGGPAFF. The gene calls are TRBV27 and TRBJ1-1; no definite D call. V lost 5 bases to trimming and J lost 10 bases, with 17 bases between them. The CDR3 loop spans 13 amino acids. Germline V gene sequence: CDR1 MNHEY, CDR2 SMNVEV (reference sequence).

The chain carries TRBV29-1 and TRBJ2-5; D remains unclear. The end of the DNA fits TRBJ2-7 better, so the J call may be wrong. The CDR3 totals 12 residues. Germline V CDR1 and CDR2: SQVTM, ANQGSEA. CDR3 residues: CSGGLSSYEQYF. CDR3 DNA: TGCAGCGGGGGTCTGAGCTCCTACGAGCAGTACTTC.

The CDR3 loop is CAISPGLGSYEQYV. The CDR3 bases are TGTGCCATCAGTCCTGGACTAGGCTCCTACGAGCAGTACGTC. The chain uses TRBV10-3 and TRBJ2-7, with 7 bases identical to TRBD2. CDR3 length: 14 amino acids. After removal of 5 bases from V and 0 bases from J, the junction contained 4 bases not matched to a gene. Germline V gene data show CDR1 as ENHRY and CDR2 as SYGVKD.

CDR3: CASRGQATNIQYF. CDR3 sequence (DNA): TGCGCCAGCAGGGGACAGGCAACAAACATTCAGTACTTC. The rearrangement uses TRBV5-1 and TRBJ2-4, with 8 bases aligning to TRBD1. The CDR3 sequence is 13 residues long. Germline loops: CDR1 SGHRS, CDR2 YFSETQ. V gave up 5 bases and J gave up 6 bases; unmatched junction bases: 4.

The chain uses TRBV19 and TRBJ2-7, with TRBD1 matching 8 bases. There are 15 residues in the CDR3. CDR1 and CDR2 from the germline V gene are LNHDA and SQIVND (reference sequence). Unmatched junction bases numbered 8, after V lost 3 bases and J lost 4 bases. The CDR3 sequence is CASSMSGGQGYEQYV. The CDR3 coding sequence is TGTGCCAGTAGTATGTCAGGTGGACAGGGATACGAGCAGTACGTC.

With respect to this clone: The same CDR3 also results from other DNA sequences found in this sample. CDR3 bases: TGTGCCAGCAGCGTAAGGAGCGGGGAGACCCAGTACTTC. This sequence encodes CASSVRSGETQYF. V is TRBV9 and J is TRBJ2-5; perhaps TRBD2 as D (6 bases). In germline, CDR1 is SGDLS, CDR2 YYNGEE. The V and J ends lost 1 base and 5 bases respectively, with 9 bases between them. The CDR3 is 13 residues long.